This is a list of T cell receptor beta chains from one sample in a study of cytomegalovirus exposure and HLA in healthy donors. The repertoire was sequenced with immunoSEQ multiplex PCR; TCRdb's copy has only in-frame clones and lacks some. The sample contains about 130,000 clones, over 70% of which appear only once. The sequencing input was PBMCs. These receptors all come from a woman between 35 and 50 years old in good health and CMV-seronegative. Each CDR3 is given with its conserved first and last residue. The order of the fields is CDR3 protein, CDR3 DNA, D gene, V gene, clone size, J gene. D genes are given only for firm matches. Size tells how often a clone was seen (once, few, many) or the class of an expanded clone, and some rows leave it out.

CASSLWGREAFF TGTGCCAGCAGCTTGTGGGGGCGGGAAGCTTTCTTT . TRBV5-5 once TRBJ1-1
CASRLAGGETQYF TGTGCCAGCAGGTTAGCGGGTGGGGAGACCCAGTACTTC TRBD2 TRBV27 . TRBJ2-5
CASSLVARADYNEQFF TGTGCCAGCAGCTTGGTGGCTAGAGCGGACTACAATGAGCAGTTCTTC . TRBV5-4 . TRBJ2-1
CASSPLAAPKYEQFF TGCGCCAGCAGCCCCTTAGCAGCCCCAAAGTATGAGCAGTTCTTC . TRBV5-1 . TRBJ2-1
CASSLSYGYEQYF TGTGCCAGCAGTTTATCGTACGGCTACGAGCAGTACTTC . TRBV27 . TRBJ2-7
CASTHSQNREQYF TGTGCCAGCACCCACTCCCAAAACCGGGAGCAGTACTTC . TRBV11-3 . TRBJ2-7
CASSLDSYEQYF TGTGCCAGCAGCTTAGACAGCTACGAGCAGTACTTC . TRBV11-2 . TRBJ2-7
CASYRGPGANGLTF TGTGCCAGCTACAGGGGGCCTGGGGCCAACGGCCTGACTTTC TRBD1 TRBV28 . TRBJ2-6
CASRTRSGGSYEQYF TGTGCCAGCAGAACGCGTAGCGGGGGGTCCTACGAGCAGTACTTC TRBD2 TRBV7-2 few TRBJ2-7
CASSDPGDGYDQPQHF TGTGCCAGCAGCGATCCGGGGGACGGGTATGATCAGCCCCAGCATTTT . TRBV28 . TRBJ1-5
CASSVAPTSGGNEQFF TGTGCCAGCAGCGTAGCCCCAACTAGCGGGGGAAATGAGCAGTTCTTC TRBD2 TRBV9 . TRBJ2-1
CASSPAPELFGGANGLTF TGCGCCAGCAGCCCCGCGCCAGAGTTGTTCGGGGGGGCCAACGGCCTGACTTTC TRBD2 TRBV5-1 . TRBJ2-6
CAQSPAANGYTF TGTGCCCAATCCCCAGCGGCGAATGGCTACACCTTC . TRBV30 . TRBJ1-2
CASSLALGEVPEAFF TGTGCCAGCAGCTTAGCCTTAGGGGAAGTCCCTGAAGCTTTCTTT . TRBV11-2 . TRBJ1-1
CASSPLTGPSSYEQYF TGTGCCAGCTCACCCCTGACAGGGCCCAGCTCCTACGAGCAGTACTTC TRBD1 TRBV18 . TRBJ2-7
CASSTGRAGATDTQYF TGTGCCAGCAGCACTGGGCGGGCAGGGGCTACAGATACGCAGTATTTT . TRBV7-2 . TRBJ2-3
CASSHGEAADTQYF TGTGCCAGCAGCCACGGGGAGGCTGCAGATACGCAGTATTTT . TRBV6-1 once TRBJ2-3
CASSQGQDNSPLHF TGTGCCAGCTCACAGGGACAGGATAATTCACCCCTCCACTTT TRBD1 TRBV18 once TRBJ1-6
CASSPQGAGNQPQHF TGTGCCAGCAGCCCACAGGGGGCTGGCAATCAGCCCCAGCATTTT TRBD1 TRBV6-5 . TRBJ1-5
CASSEVRGQGGQPQHF TGTGCCAGCAGTGAAGTAAGGGGTCAGGGGGGCCAGCCCCAGCATTTT TRBD1 TRBV2 . TRBJ1-5
CASSVGVNYEQYF TGTGCCAGCAGCGTAGGCGTGAACTACGAGCAGTACTTC . TRBV9 . TRBJ2-7
CASSISSVGTDTQYF TGTGCCAGTAGTATATCCAGCGTCGGCACAGATACGCAGTATTTT . TRBV19 . TRBJ2-3
CASTPGGGQNTGELFF TGTGCCAGCACTCCTGGGGGAGGGCAGAACACCGGGGAGCTGTTTTTT TRBD2 TRBV9 . TRBJ2-2
CSGRTGANTGELFF TGCAGCGGCCGGACAGGGGCTAACACCGGGGAGCTGTTTTTT TRBD1 TRBV29-1 . TRBJ2-2
CASSLREWTGELFF TGCGCCAGCAGCTTGAGGGAGTGGACCGGGGAGCTGTTTTTT . TRBV5-1 . TRBJ2-2
CASSRLAGVGNEQFF TGTGCCAGCAGCCGTCTAGCGGGAGTAGGAAATGAGCAGTTCTTC TRBD2 TRBV11-3 . TRBJ2-1
CASSDGTSGFLAKNSQYF TGTGCCAGCAGTGACGGCACTAGCGGGTTCCTAGCCAAAAACAGTCAGTACTTC TRBD2 TRBV2 once TRBJ2-4
CAWSLQGSEQYF TGTGCCTGGAGTCTACAGGGAAGCGAGCAGTACTTC . TRBV30 . TRBJ2-7
CASSMGASGELFF TGTGCCAGTAGTATGGGGGCCTCCGGGGAGCTGTTTTTT . TRBV19 . TRBJ2-2
CASSLRGTGNSPLHF TGTGCCAGCAGCTTAAGGGGGACAGGTAATTCACCCCTCCACTTT TRBD1 TRBV7-3 . TRBJ1-6
CASSQRDSSTEAFF TGTGCCAGCAGCCAACGGGACAGCTCCACTGAAGCTTTCTTT TRBD1 TRBV14 . TRBJ1-1
CASSLTHEQFF TGCGCCAGCAGTCTAACGCATGAGCAGTTCTTC . TRBV5-1 . TRBJ2-1
CASSLSTGVVEPQHF TGCGCCAGCAGTCTTTCGACAGGGGTGGTAGAGCCCCAGCATTTT TRBD1 TRBV23-1 . TRBJ1-5
CASSMSSRNEQFF TGTGCCAGTAGTATGAGTAGCCGCAATGAGCAGTTCTTC . TRBV19 . TRBJ2-1
CASKKTGLSYGYTF TGTGCCAGCAAAAAGACAGGGCTGAGCTATGGCTACACCTTC TRBD1 TRBV6-5 . TRBJ1-2
CASTLRGQGAGEEAFF TGTGCCAGCACCCTACGGGGACAGGGGGCCGGAGAAGAAGCTTTCTTT TRBD1 TRBV2 few TRBJ1-1
CASSRPGTRNTIYF TGTGCCAGCAGTCGGCCAGGGACAAGAAACACCATATATTTT . TRBV6-5 . TRBJ1-3
CSVEAWTPLGQNYGYTF TGCAGCGTTGAAGCCTGGACCCCCCTCGGACAGAACTATGGCTACACCTTC . TRBV29-1 . TRBJ1-2
CASIRTGLNTGELFF TGTGCCAGCATCCGGACAGGCCTCAACACCGGGGAGCTGTTTTTT TRBD1 TRBV6-1 . TRBJ2-2
CASSLDGGLRQFF TGTGCCAGCAGCTTAGATGGCGGACTTAGGCAGTTCTTC . TRBV11-3 . TRBJ2-1